Listed here are 12 T cell receptor beta chains from one sample, sequenced in a study of cytomegalovirus exposure and HLA in healthy donors (dated by TCRdb to 2016 to 2017). Receptors were amplified or captured by the immunoSEQ multiplex PCR assay. Here the immuneACCESS table is served through TCRdb, limited to in-frame sequences with V and J called. Missing clones are a known gap in these copies; in checked studies unresolved V genes cover under half, and the rest lacks a known reason. This sample has over 250,000 clones in its table, and roughly 90% of those were observed once. Together, the top ten hold approximately 1.1% of the sample. Sequencing was carried out using PBMCs. The receptors derive from a woman aged 25 to 39 in good health and CMV-seropositive.

CDR3 protein: CASRLAGGNTGELFF. The DNA for the CDR3 is TGTGCCAGCAGACTAGCGGGGGGGAACACCGGGGAGCTGTTTTTT. The rearrangement joins TRBV27 to TRBJ2-2; 12 bases agree with TRBD2. The CDR3 is 15 residues long. Germline trimming cut 6 bases from V and 1 base from J; bases unmatched to any gene: 0. Germline CDR1 reads MNHEY; CDR2 reads SMNVEV (reference sequence).

V gene TRBV30 combines with J gene TRBJ2-7; the match to TRBD2 covers 8 bases. V gave up 4 bases and J gave up 2 bases; unmatched junction bases: 4. CDR3 size: 13 residues. The germline gives CDR1 GTSNPN, CDR2 SVGIG (reference sequence). The CDR3 protein is CAWNGGDTYEQYF. In DNA, the CDR3 is TGTGCCTGGAACGGGGGGGACACCTACGAGCAGTACTTC.

The CDR3 DNA follows: TGCGCCAGCAGTCAATCTGGGGACGGTGCTTCCTACGAGCAGTACTTC. It yields the protein CASSQSGDGASYEQYF. The V gene is TRBV23-1, the J gene TRBJ2-7; D may correspond to TRBD1 or TRBD2 (5 bases each). TRBV23-1 counts as an open reading frame of uncertain function. The ends were cut back, 0 bases at V and 1 base at J, with 13 bases in the middle. The CDR3 runs 16 residues.

The genes are TRBV7-8 and TRBJ2-3, with D perhaps being TRBD1 or TRBD2 (6 bases each). V was cut by 2 bases and J by 4 bases, with 10 bases left in between. The CDR3 runs to 14 residues. The germline V gene encodes CDR1 SGHVS and CDR2 FQNEAQ. CDR3 amino acids: CASSLWGAADTQYF. In DNA form, the CDR3 reads TGTGCCAGCAGCTTATGGGGGGCCGCAGATACGCAGTATTTT.

The chain carries TRBV4-2 and TRBJ2-7, with D possibly being TRBD1 (5 bases). The CDR3 has 14 amino acids. Germline V CDR1 and CDR2: LGHNA, YNFKEQ. V shed 1 base and J shed 0 bases, with 7 bases lying between them. The CDR3 reads CASSQGRVSYEQYF. CDR3 nucleotide sequence: TGTGCCAGCAGCCAAGGCAGGGTCTCCTACGAGCAGTACTTC.

The chain uses TRBV2 and TRBJ2-7; D ambiguous. Germline CDR1 reads SNHLY; CDR2 reads FYNNEI. Trimming cost V 8 bases and J 2 bases, with 16 bases left between them. The CDR3 totals 14 residues. This CDR3 is CASGFKGNPYEQYF. CDR3 bases: TGTGCCAGCGGATTCAAAGGGAACCCCTACGAGCAGTACTTC.

CDR3 sequence reads: CASSPPSGGNTGELFF. The CDR3 bases are TGTGCCAGCAGCCCTCCTAGCGGGGGCAATACCGGGGAGCTGTTTTTT. This chain connects TRBV7-3 to TRBJ2-2; 10 bases line up with TRBD2. This CDR3 is built from 16 residues. Germline assignment: CDR1 SGHTA and CDR2 FQGTGA. V shed 5 bases and J 5 bases; nucleotides not matched to a gene: 8.

The chain combines TRBV27 with TRBJ2-7, with D possibly being TRBD2 (6 bases). Germline CDR1 and CDR2: MNHEY and SMNVEV (reference sequence). The CDR3 spans 12 residues. Trimming left V 11 bases short and J 0 bases short, with 11 bases between. CDR3 sequence (DNA): TGTGCCGCCTGGGGGGACTCCTACGAGCAGTACTTC. Protein sequence: CAAWGDSYEQYF.

This chain uses TRBV2 with TRBJ2-3; no clear D. The germline CDR1 and CDR2 sequences are SNHLY and FYNNEI. V lost 0 bases to trimming and J lost 8 bases, with 15 bases between them. CDR3 size: 15 residues. The CDR3 protein is CASSEARVGVGTQYF. The CDR3 DNA sequence: TGTGCCAGCAGTGAAGCCCGGGTGGGCGTAGGTACGCAGTATTTT.

This clone has only a few counts. CDR3 region: CSVRGRDTNTGELFF. The CDR3 DNA sequence: TGCAGCGTACGAGGCCGGGATACGAACACCGGGGAGCTGTTTTTT. The chain links TRBV29-1 to TRBJ2-2; D is perhaps TRBD2 (5 bases). The CDR3 extends over 15 amino acids. Germline-derived CDR1 and CDR2 are SQVTM and ANQGSEA. Deletions cut 6 bases from V and 0 bases from J, with 14 bases between.

The chain couples TRBV28 to TRBJ1-5; TRBD1 might be the D (5 bases). Trimming took 6 bases from V and 1 from J, leaving 13 bases between them. The germline CDR1 and CDR2 sequences are MDHEN and SYDVKM. There are 15 residues in the CDR3. This CDR3 reads CASRRDSLSNQPQHF. CDR3 nucleotide sequence: TGTGCCAGCAGACGCGACAGTTTGAGCAATCAGCCCCAGCATTTT.

This chain links TRBV29-1 with TRBJ2-4; D remains ambiguous. Trimming removed 6 bases from V and 0 bases from J, with 15 bases in between. Germline V gene lookup returns CDR1 SQVTM and CDR2 ANQGSEA. This CDR3 comprises 15 residues. CDR3 nucleotide sequence: TGCAGCGTCGTCGGGCACCCTCTAGCCAAAAACATTCAGTACTTC. It encodes CSVVGHPLAKNIQYF.